A selection of T cell receptor beta chains follows, all from one sample in a study of cytomegalovirus exposure and HLA in healthy donors. Using immunoSEQ multiplex PCR, the repertoire was profiled, and TCRdb retains in-frame clones only, with some absent. Found here are 130,000 or so clones, roughly 60% of them singletons; the top ten hold 2% to 2.5%. Sequencing was done on a sample of PBMCs. The receptors were sampled from a woman aged 40 to 50 in good health and CMV-seronegative. Both conserved end residues are part of each CDR3. The D gene is left open where the match is weak. Expanded clones get a size class; other rows say once, few or many, or leave the size out.

clone size	V gene	D gene	J gene	CDR3 DNA	CDR3 protein
few	TRBV7-9	NA	TRBJ2-7	TGTGCCAGCAGCTCCCCAAGGACACTCTCCTACGAGCAGTACTTC	CASSSPRTLSYEQYF
NA	TRBV2	NA	TRBJ1-5	TGTGCCAGCAGTGAAGCGACAGGCAATCAGCCCCAGCATTTT	CASSEATGNQPQHF
few	TRBV11-2	NA	TRBJ1-2	TGTGCCAGCAGCTTATTGTCCCGCGGGACGCCCAAGAACTATGGCTACACCTTC	CASSLLSRGTPKNYGYTF
NA	TRBV7-2	TRBD1	TRBJ2-1	TGTGCCAGCAGCCTCGGGACAGGGGCCCACAATGAGCAGTTCTTC	CASSLGTGAHNEQFF
NA	TRBV4-3	TRBD1	TRBJ1-2	TGCGCCAGCAGCCAAGATTGGACAGGGGGTGGCTACACCTTC	CASSQDWTGGGYTF
NA	TRBV2	TRBD1	TRBJ1-5	TGTGCCAGCGGCGTAGACAGGGGGCAGGGTCAGCCCCAGCATTTT	CASGVDRGQGQPQHF
once	TRBV19	NA	TRBJ1-1	TGTGCCAGTAGTATAGCTGGAGGCACTGAAGCTTTCTTT	CASSIAGGTEAFF
NA	TRBV4-2	TRBD2	TRBJ2-7	TGTGCCAGCAGCCAAGAAGGACTAGCGGGGACCTACGAGCAGTACTTC	CASSQEGLAGTYEQYF
NA	TRBV5-6	NA	TRBJ2-2	TGTGCCAGCAGCTTGTTAGACCAATGGACAGCCGCTAACACCGGGGAGCTGTTTTTT	CASSLLDQWTAANTGELFF
NA	TRBV18	NA	TRBJ1-3	TGTGCCAGCTCACCGTCCGAGATTTTCTCTGGAAACACCATATATTTT	CASSPSEIFSGNTIYF